These 27 T cell receptor beta chains were sequenced from one sample in a study of identical twins. TCRdb re-analysed the 5' RACE reads in MiXCR, keeping a single row per CDR3 protein. The table records some 1,700,000 distinct CDR3 sequences, 32% of them present only once. Sequencing used cord blood. Source of these receptors: a newborn girl in good health.

This clonotype was counted a few times. CDR3: CSVEASGASYEQYF. CDR3 coding DNA: TGCAGCGTTGAGGCTAGCGGAGCCTCCTACGAGCAGTACTTC. The chain combines TRBV29-1 with TRBJ2-7; TRBD2 agrees at 7 bases. Germline V lookup: CDR1 SQVTM, CDR2 ANQGSEA. The CDR3 covers 14 residues. With V trimmed by 3 bases and J by 0 bases, 5 bases remained unmatched.

This clonotype has only a few counts. This chain joins TRBV5-1 and TRBJ2-4, with 7 nucleotides matching TRBD1. The ends lost 0 bases at V and 6 bases at J; junction bases unmatched: 6. The CDR3 sequence is 15 residues long. CDR1 and CDR2 (germline): SGHRS, YFSETQ. This chain's CDR3 is CASSLETRGLNIQYF. CDR3 in DNA: TGCGCCAGCAGCTTGGAGACCAGGGGGTTAAACATTCAGTACTTC.

This clonotype was picked up many times. The chain uses TRBV7-9 and TRBJ2-6; tentatively, D is TRBD2 (5 bases). The length of the CDR3 is 18 residues. The germline V gene encodes CDR1 SEHNR and CDR2 FQNEAQ (reference sequence). The V end lost 7 bases, the J end lost 0 bases, and 19 bases lay between the germline ends. DNA for the CDR3: TGTGCCAGCACCATGGACTTCCTTGTGGTCTCTGGGGCCAACGTCCTGACTTTC. Its translation is CASTMDFLVVSGANVLTF.

This clonotype was counted only a few times. CDR3 in amino acids: CASSDWASGQWSYEQYF. Here the CDR3 DNA reads TGTGCCAGCAGTGATTGGGCTAGCGGGCAGTGGTCCTACGAGCAGTACTTC. The chain couples TRBV6-1 to TRBJ2-7, with 8 bases lining up with TRBD2. V lost 3 bases, J lost 1 base, and 11 bases stayed unmatched. This CDR3 is built from 17 residues. CDR1 MNHNS and CDR2 SASEGT come from the germline V gene.

This clonotype was counted many times. The rearrangement joins TRBV7-4 to TRBJ2-7; 8 nucleotides line up with TRBD2. Germline values: CDR1 SGHVT, CDR2 SQSDAQ. The CDR3 covers 17 residues. V shed 1 base and J 3 bases; nucleotides not matched to a gene: 11. CDR3 coding DNA: TGTGCCAGCAGCTTAGGATATCCGGGACTAGGGCACTACGAGCAGTACTTC. Encoded protein: CASSLGYPGLGHYEQYF.

The rearrangement links TRBV29-1 to TRBJ2-7; D perhaps matches TRBD2 (6 bases). V dropped 7 bases and J dropped 0 bases, with 10 bases sitting between them. The CDR3 covers 12 residues. CDR1 and CDR2 from the germline V gene are SQVTM and ANQGSEA. The CDR3 region has the DNA TGCAGCGCCGAGGGACTCTCCTACGAGCAGTACTTC. This codes for CSAEGLSYEQYF.

The genes are TRBV20-1 and TRBJ2-2; 8 nucleotides align to TRBD1. The CDR3 spans 15 residues. Germline CDR1 DFQATT, CDR2 SNEGSKA (reference sequence). J gave up 4 bases and V 0 bases, and 4 bases lay outside the gene matches. The CDR3, as DNA: TGCAGTGCTAGAGATCTGGACAGGGCCACCGGGGAGCTGTTTTTT. Translation: CSARDLDRATGELFF.

The chain recombines TRBV4-2 with TRBJ1-2; no clear D. The V gene's germline CDR1 is LGHNA and CDR2 YNFKEQ. V dropped 0 bases and J dropped 8 bases, with 4 bases sitting between them. This CDR3 is 11 amino acids long. CDR3 amino acids: CASSQDVGYTF. The CDR3 DNA reads TGTGCCAGCAGCCAAGATGTGGGCTACACCTTC.

This clonotype has more than one count but fewer than ten. The rearrangement joins TRBV18 to TRBJ2-7; D unclear. In germline, CDR1 is KGHSH, CDR2 LQKENI. CDR3 length: 13 amino acids. Trimming took off 1 base at V and 4 bases at J, with 8 bases between the two ends. Here the CDR3 DNA reads TGTGCCAGCTCACCACTCCCTGAGTACGAGCAGTACTTC. Its protein product is CASSPLPEYEQYF.

CDR3 amino acids: CASSDRSRNTEAFF. Written as DNA, the CDR3 is TGTGCCAGCAGCGATCGATCAAGGAACACTGAAGCTTTCTTT. The rearrangement joins TRBV7-8 to TRBJ1-1; D is unresolved. The germline V gene has CDR1 SGHVS and CDR2 FQNEAQ. Trimming stripped 5 bases from V and 1 base from J, with 11 bases between. The CDR3 loop spans 14 amino acids.

The gene calls are TRBV2 and TRBJ1-2; the D gene is possibly TRBD1 (5 bases). CDR3 length equals 16 residues. The germline V gene has CDR1 SNHLY and CDR2 FYNNEI. The V end was cut by 4 bases, the J end by 0 bases, with 15 bases between. CDR3 loop: CASSVARQPANYGYTF. The CDR3 coding sequence is TGTGCCAGCAGTGTGGCCCGACAGCCAGCTAACTATGGCTACACCTTC.

The rearrangement links TRBV6-6 to TRBJ1-2, with D unclear. CDR1 and CDR2 (germline): MNHNY, SVGAGI (reference sequence). This CDR3 is built from 13 residues. Trimming took off 2 bases at V and 4 bases at J, with 8 bases between the two ends. The CDR3 spells CASSYGRPYGYTF. DNA for the CDR3: TGTGCCAGCAGTTACGGTCGCCCCTATGGCTACACCTTC.

The V and J genes are TRBV6-5 and TRBJ1-1; D perhaps matches TRBD1 (5 bases). V lost 5 bases, J lost 1 base, and 11 bases lay in between. Germline V gives CDR1 MNHEY, CDR2 SVGAGI. CDR3 length: 14 amino acids. The chain's CDR3 is CASSRAGGNTEAFF. As DNA, the CDR3 is TGTGCCAGCAGTCGAGCGGGGGGGAACACTGAAGCTTTCTTT.

The gene calls are TRBV11-1 and TRBJ2-3, with D perhaps TRBD2 (6 bases). Germline V CDR1 and CDR2: SGHAT, FQDESV (reference sequence). Trimming left V 5 bases short and J 5 bases short, with 14 bases between. The CDR3 totals 14 residues. This CDR3 reads CASSAASVLDTQYF. The CDR3 DNA sequence: TGTGCCAGCAGCGCAGCTAGCGTCCTAGATACGCAGTATTTT.

The chain has TRBV3-1 and TRBJ1-2, with D possibly TRBD1 on 5 matching bases. The V gene's germline CDR1 is LGHDT and CDR2 YNNKEL (reference sequence). The CDR3 contains 15 residues. With 0 bases removed from V and 7 bases from J, the gap between germline ends came to 15 bases. The chain's CDR3 is CASSQESSGRGGYTF. The CDR3 nucleotides are TGTGCCAGCAGCCAAGAGTCGTCAGGGAGAGGTGGCTACACCTTC.

J is TRBJ2-7 and V is TRBV30, with TRBD1 as a possible D gene (5 bases). The germline gives CDR1 GTSNPN, CDR2 SVGIG (reference sequence). V lost 8 bases and J lost 5, with 13 bases in between. The CDR3 has 11 residues. CDR3 bases: TGTGCCGGGCTGACAGTTAACGAGCAGTACTTC. Protein sequence: CAGLTVNEQYF.

This chain uses TRBV12-3 or TRBV12-4 with TRBJ2-1, with 7 positions matching TRBD1. The CDR3 consists of 15 residues. Losses at the gene ends were 5 bases for V and 4 bases for J; bases not matched to a gene: 8. CDR3 loop: CASSTRQGVYNEQFF. The CDR3 DNA follows: TGTGCCAGCAGTACTAGGCAGGGGGTATACAATGAGCAGTTCTTC.

This sequence joins TRBV24-1 and TRBJ2-1; the match to TRBD2 covers 14 bases. CDR3 length: 17 residues. Unmatched junction bases numbered 6, after V lost 2 bases and J lost 7 bases. CDR1 and CDR2 from the germline V gene are KGHDR and SFDVKD. The CDR3, as DNA: TGTGCCACCAGTGATTCCGGGACTAGCGGGAGTGGTAATGAGCAGTTCTTC. This encodes CATSDSGTSGSGNEQFF.

This clonotype was recorded a few times. V is TRBV6-5 and J is TRBJ1-1; D call uncertain. The CDR3 has 15 amino acids. Looked up from germline, CDR1 is MNHEY and CDR2 is SVGAGI. The V and J ends lost 11 bases and 1 base respectively, with 20 bases between them. The CDR3: CALYRLRRRNTEAFF. The CDR3 nucleotides read TGTGCCCTCTATCGGCTCAGGCGGAGGAACACTGAAGCTTTCTTT.

This clonotype was recorded at least ten times. The J gene is TRBJ1-2, the V gene TRBV5-1, with D possibly TRBD1 on 6 matching bases. V shed 7 bases and J shed 2 bases, with 18 bases lying between them. There are 15 residues in the CDR3. Looked up from germline, CDR1 is SGHRS and CDR2 is YFSETQ. The CDR3 DNA reads as TGCGCCAGCGGAGCCCCGACAGGAGCCAACTATGGCTACACCTTC. This encodes CASGAPTGANYGYTF.

Ten or more counts support this clonotype. The chain recombines TRBV2 with TRBJ2-5; D is possibly TRBD2 (6 bases). Trimming removed 8 bases at V and 4 bases at J, with 17 bases between. Per germline, CDR1 SNHLY and CDR2 FYNNEI. The CDR3 extends over 14 amino acids. In DNA, the CDR3 is TGTGCCAGCGGAGGGCAAACCCCGTTAGAGACCCAGTACTTC. Translating gives CASGGQTPLETQYF.

This clonotype was counted between two and nine times. The chain couples TRBV12-3 or TRBV12-4 to TRBJ2-4; D may be TRBD2 (5 bases). V was pared by 5 bases and J by 5 bases, with 13 bases between. The length of the CDR3 is 14 residues. For the CDR3, the DNA is TGTGCCAGCAGTGTCAGGACTGGGGAAAACATTCAGTACTTC. Translating it yields CASSVRTGENIQYF.

The chain is built from TRBV2 and TRBJ2-3; 10 bases are a match to TRBD2. The germline CDR1 and CDR2 sequences are SNHLY and FYNNEI. CDR3 length: 18 amino acids. V lost 6 bases, J lost 0 bases, and 12 bases stayed unmatched. The CDR3 loop is CASSHGTSAEISTDTQYF. The CDR3 DNA reads as TGTGCCAGCAGCCACGGGACTAGCGCCGAAATTAGCACAGATACGCAGTATTTT.

This clonotype was seen a few times. This rearrangement joins TRBV4-2 to TRBJ2-7; a possible D gene is TRBD2 (5 bases). Germline-derived CDR1 and CDR2 are LGHNA and YNFKEQ. V gave up 3 bases and J gave up 6 bases, with 18 bases separating them. The CDR3 spans 15 residues. This chain's CDR3 is CASSHPPGGTSEQYF. CDR3 DNA: TGTGCCAGCAGCCACCCTCCGGGTGGAACTAGCGAGCAGTACTTC.

This sequence joins TRBV9 and TRBJ2-2; 7 bases line up with TRBD2. The CDR3 covers 16 residues. Germline lookup yields CDR1 SGDLS and CDR2 YYNGEE. The ends lost 4 bases at V and 2 bases at J; junction bases unmatched: 8. The CDR3 protein is CASSPRDYPNTGELFF. The DNA of the CDR3 is TGTGCCAGCAGCCCGCGGGACTACCCAAACACCGGGGAGCTGTTTTTT. The entire variable domain, with the rest obtained from reference TRBV9 and TRBJ2-2, is as follows: DSGVTQTPKHLITATGQRVTLRCSPRSGDLSVYWYQQSLDQGLQFLIQYYNGEERAKGNILERFSAQQFPDLHSELNLSSLELGDSALYFCASSPRDYPNTGELFFGEGSRLTVL.

This clonotype came up a few times. The rearrangement joins TRBV6-4 to TRBJ2-7; D uncertain. The J call could be wrong; TRBJ2-5 is a better fit for the DNA end. Germline CDR1 is MRHNA and CDR2 is SNTAGT. The CDR3 totals 16 residues. The CDR3 sequence is CASSNVERTLGETQYF. The CDR3 DNA is TGTGCCAGCAGCAACGTCGAAAGAACCCTTGGGGAGACCCAGTACTTC.

The chain has TRBV3-1 and TRBJ2-3; D is undetermined. The CDR3 consists of 16 residues. Germline V gene lookup returns CDR1 LGHDT and CDR2 YNNKEL (reference sequence). Trimming took 0 bases from V and 3 from J, leaving 13 bases between them. The CDR3 sequence is CASSQDSGPRTDTQYF. CDR3 bases: TGTGCCAGCAGCCAAGATTCAGGTCCTAGAACAGATACGCAGTATTTT.